This section outlines one T cell receptor (beta chain) sequence together with its context. What it recognizes is unknown. The source of the sample is a study of shared clonotypes between healthy human individuals. Study-wide findings and caveats: The study generally estimated greater richness for naive than memory subsets. Large sequencing depth failed to make sorted-subset sequencing complete, rarefaction showed. Around 5% of naive CD4 clonotypes were common to a few donors.

Repertoires were generated with immunoSEQ multiplex PCR, while TCRdb's copy carries only in-frame clones and drops some. The sample shows roughly 1,600,000 clones, roughly 98.5% of them seen only once. Germline-derived CDR1 and CDR2 are MNHEY and SMNVEV (reference sequence). The length of the CDR3 is 17 residues. V shed 4 bases and J 5 bases; nucleotides not matched to a gene: 9. The receptor's source is a man aged 25 to 40 in good health. Source material: naive CD4+ T cells sorted from blood. The subset was: CD45RA+ positively selected. The chain couples TRBV27 to TRBJ2-5; TRBD2 aligns across 14 bases. The chain's CDR3 is CASSSMTSGRARETQYF. As DNA, the CDR3 is TGTGCCAGCAGTTCTATGACTAGCGGGAGGGCCCGCGAGACCCAGTACTTC.